This T cell receptor (beta chain) was identified during a study of cytomegalovirus exposure and HLA in healthy donors. Study results and limitations: Among the sequence variants, a highly shared cluster was likely an artifact of sequencing. DRB1 showed the most TCR associations and HLA-C the fewest in a later analysis, as rates varied by HLA locus.

Each donor's status was that of a healthy bone marrow donor. PCR amplification relied on 60 Vbeta primers (plus 13 Jbeta primers). Libraries were prepared by immunoSEQ multiplex PCR; TCRdb keeps only in-frame clonotypes and omits some of them. This table holds about 90,000 clones, around 76% found once. Details on this clone: Its target is unknown.

CDR1 and CDR2 from the germline V gene are LNHDA and SQIVND (reference sequence). Trimming left V 11 bases short and J 3 bases short, with 7 bases between. CDR3 size: 10 residues. The source material was PBMCs. The source is a man aged 25 to 45 in good health and CMV-seronegative. The chain couples TRBV19 to TRBJ1-2; D ambiguous. CDR3 amino acids: CASGDYGYTF. CDR3 nucleotide sequence: TGTGCCTCCGGAGACTATGGCTACACCTTC.